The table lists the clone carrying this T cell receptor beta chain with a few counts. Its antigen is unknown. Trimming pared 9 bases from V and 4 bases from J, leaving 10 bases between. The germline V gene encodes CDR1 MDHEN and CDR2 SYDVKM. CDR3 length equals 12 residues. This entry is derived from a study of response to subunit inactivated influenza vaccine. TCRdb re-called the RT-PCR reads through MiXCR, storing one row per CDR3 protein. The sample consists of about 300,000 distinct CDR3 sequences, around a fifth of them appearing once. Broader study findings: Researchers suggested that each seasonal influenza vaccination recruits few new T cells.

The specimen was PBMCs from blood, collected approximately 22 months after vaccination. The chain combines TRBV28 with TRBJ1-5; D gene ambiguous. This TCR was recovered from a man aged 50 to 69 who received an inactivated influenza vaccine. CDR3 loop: CASAVTNQPQHF. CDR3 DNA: TGTGCCAGTGCAGTGACAAATCAGCCCCAGCATTTT.